This TCR beta chain was documented in a study of blood T cell repertoires in COVID-19. About the study: From T cells, B-cell-depleted T cells, or PBMCs came the material, which was cDNA or gDNA.

Exposed participants came across a COVID-19 case within 2 weeks before study entry. Generated by immunoSEQ multiplex PCR, the TCRdb table keeps only in-frame clones and is missing some. The sample lists about 250,000 clones, around 83% occurring once. The TCR was taken from a man aged 40-50 years who had been exposed to COVID-19. The sample taken for sequencing was PBMCs or T cells enriched from blood (not recorded which).

CDR3 sequence reads: CASSFGQNSYEQYF. CDR3 nucleotide sequence: TGTGCCAGCAGCTTCGGACAAAACTCTTACGAGCAGTACTTC. The chain combines TRBV7-6 with TRBJ2-7; D perhaps matches TRBD1 (5 bases). Between the trimmed V and J ends, which lost 3 bases and 4 bases, there was a span of 13 bases. The CDR3 sequence is 14 residues long. From germline, CDR1 is SGHVS and CDR2 FNYEAQ. The complete variable domain, with remaining parts taken from reference TRBV7-6 and TRBJ2-7, reads GAGVSQSPRYKVTKRGQDVALRCDPISGHVSLYWYRQALGQGPEFLTYFNYEAQQDKSGLPNDRFSAERPEGSISTLTIQRTEQRDSAMYRCASSFGQNSYEQYFGPGTRLTVT.